The next 32 T cell receptor beta chains were all read from a single sample in a study of blood T cell repertoires in COVID-19. Clones were sequenced by immunoSEQ multiplex PCR, and TCRdb holds only the in-frame ones, with some missing. Of 380,000 or so clones in the sample, 80% to 90% were seen once. Sequencing was performed on peripheral blood. The receptors were sampled from a woman aged 55 to 70 with COVID-19, enrolled during active disease.

The chain is built from TRBV7-3 and TRBJ1-2; D is unclear. The CDR3 loop spans 17 amino acids. V dropped 4 bases and J dropped 1 base, with 19 bases sitting between them. Germline CDR1 and CDR2: SGHTA and FQGTGA. The CDR3 loop is CASSSPPERAHNYGYTF. The CDR3 DNA sequence: TGTGCCAGCAGCTCACCTCCCGAGAGGGCGCATAACTATGGCTACACCTTC.

The chain links TRBV10-3 to TRBJ2-7; TRBD2 agrees at 7 bases. Trimming cost V 0 bases and J 8 bases; bases outside gene matches: 7. The CDR3 loop spans 14 amino acids. Per germline, CDR1 ENHRY and CDR2 SYGVKD. CDR3 protein: CAISESGRALQQYF. The CDR3 DNA reads TGTGCCATCAGTGAGTCAGGGAGGGCCCTACAGCAGTACTTC.

The chain couples TRBV7-2 to TRBJ2-3; 11 nucleotides line up with TRBD2. Germline CDR1 and CDR2: SGHTA and FQGNSA. The ends lost 3 bases at V and 3 bases at J; junction bases unmatched: 11. This CDR3 is 18 amino acids long. This CDR3 is CASSLDLAGGIGTDTQYF. As DNA, the CDR3 is TGTGCCAGCAGCTTGGACCTAGCGGGGGGTATCGGGACAGATACGCAGTATTTT. Full variable domain (outside the CDR3, taken from reference TRBV7-2 and TRBJ2-3): GAGVSQSPSNKVTEKGKDVELRCDPISGHTALYWYRQSLGQGLEFLIYFQGNSAPDKSGLPSDRFSAERTGGSVSTLTIQRTQQEDSAVYLCASSLDLAGGIGTDTQYFGPGTRLTVL.

The gene calls are TRBV18 and TRBJ1-2; 8 nucleotides match TRBD1. J was trimmed by 2 bases and V by 4 bases; bases with no gene match: 12. The CDR3 has 17 residues. Germline CDR1 KGHSH, CDR2 LQKENI. In DNA form, the CDR3 reads TGTGCCAGCTCACTCCAAGGACAGGGCCTCTTAAACTATGGCTACACCTTC. Amino acid sequence: CASSLQGQGLLNYGYTF.

The chain carries TRBV6-6 and TRBJ1-2; 10 bases line up with TRBD1. The CDR3 has 13 residues. V shed 4 bases, J shed 6 bases, and the junction held 2 bases outside the gene matches. Per the germline V gene, CDR1 is MNHNY and CDR2 is SVGAGI (reference sequence). The CDR3 bases are TGTGCCAGCAGTTGGGGACAGGGGAATGGCTACACCTTC. Amino acids: CASSWGQGNGYTF.

Turning to this clone: Other DNA sequences in the same sample also yield this CDR3. The chain employs TRBV6-5 and TRBJ2-1, with TRBD1 identical over 8 bases. This CDR3 contains 15 residues. Germline lookup yields CDR1 MNHEY and CDR2 SVGAGI. V dropped 5 bases and J dropped 2; count of bases not matched to a gene: 5. CDR3 region: CASSPGTGAYNEQFF. In nucleotides, the CDR3 is TGTGCCAGCAGTCCCGGGACAGGTGCCTACAATGAGCAGTTCTTC.

The genes are TRBV9 and TRBJ1-2, with TRBD1 matching over 7 bases. The CDR3 contains 14 residues. CDR1 and CDR2 (germline): SGDLS, YYNGEE. V lost 0 bases and J lost 4; bases outside the gene matches: 3. The CDR3 DNA reads as TGTGCCAGCAGCGTAGAGGGGGCTGGCTATGGCTACACCTTC. Translation: CASSVEGAGYGYTF.

V and J are TRBV19 and TRBJ2-1; D remains unclear. The germline V gene encodes CDR1 LNHDA and CDR2 SQIVND (reference sequence). Trimming cost V 2 bases and J 12 bases, with 8 bases left between them. This CDR3 is 11 amino acids long. The CDR3 sequence: CASSILRRQFF. The CDR3 nucleotides read TGTGCCAGTAGTATATTAAGGAGGCAGTTCTTC.

J is TRBJ1-2 and V is TRBV7-2; D possibly corresponds to TRBD1 (5 bases). The CDR3 runs 12 residues. The V end lost 7 bases, the J end lost 4 bases, and 10 bases lay between the germline ends. Germline V gives CDR1 SGHTA, CDR2 FQGNSA. In DNA, the CDR3 is TGTGCCAGCACCGGGGGGGGCTATGGCTACACCTTC. Protein sequence: CASTGGGYGYTF.

This clone showed up just a few times. The chain couples TRBV18 to TRBJ2-7, with 7 positions matching TRBD2. V dropped 3 bases and J dropped 4; count of bases not matched to a gene: 6. The CDR3 contains 14 residues. Germline CDR1 KGHSH, CDR2 LQKENI. Here the CDR3 reads CASSPGREDYEQYF. The DNA of the CDR3 is TGTGCCAGCTCACCGGGGAGGGAAGATTACGAGCAGTACTTC.

The rearrangement uses TRBV9 and TRBJ2-7; weak D call: TRBD2 (6 bases). The CDR3 runs 15 residues. V lost 2 bases and J lost 5, with 17 bases in between. The V gene's germline CDR1 is SGDLS and CDR2 YYNGEE. Here the CDR3 DNA reads TGTGCCAGCAGCGTGAGGGGCGGGGAGTCCCACGAGCAGTACTTC. This codes for CASSVRGGESHEQYF.

The chain is built from TRBV28 and TRBJ1-2; D unclear. Trimming pared 2 bases from V and 5 bases from J, leaving 9 bases between. Germline-derived CDR1 and CDR2 are MDHEN and SYDVKM. The CDR3 is 13 residues long. CDR3 in amino acids: CASSLKAIYGYTF. As DNA, the CDR3 is TGTGCCAGCAGTTTAAAAGCCATATATGGCTACACCTTC.

The chain couples TRBV5-1 to TRBJ2-1; TRBD2 is a possible D gene (5 bases). V gave up 0 bases and J gave up 9 bases, with 10 bases separating them. From germline, CDR1 is SGHRS and CDR2 YFSETQ. The CDR3 has 13 amino acids. CDR3 sequence: CASSLGVEGEQFF. CDR3 bases: TGCGCCAGCAGCTTGGGGGTAGAGGGTGAGCAGTTCTTC.

J is TRBJ2-2 and V is TRBV4-3; TRBD2 matches 8 bases. The CDR3 has 15 residues. Germline trimming cut 8 bases from V and 0 bases from J; bases unmatched to any gene: 5. Germline-derived CDR1 and CDR2 are LGHNA and YSLEER. CDR3 in amino acids: CASRRGLANTGELFF. The DNA for the CDR3 is TGCGCCAGCCGCAGGGGACTAGCGAACACCGGGGAGCTGTTTTTT.

V is TRBV27 and J is TRBJ2-4, with a possible D match to TRBD1 (6 bases). V was shortened by 6 bases and J by 5 bases, with 20 bases between the two germline ends. The CDR3 covers 16 residues. The V gene's germline CDR1 is MNHEY and CDR2 SMNVEV (reference sequence). CDR3 DNA sequence: TGTGCCAGCAGGCTGACGATGGGGGCCGGACAAAACATTCAGTACTTC. Translated, it gives CASRLTMGAGQNIQYF.

CDR3 nucleotide sequence: TGTGCCAGCAATTTTAATTATGACAGGAGCGAACCCTACGAGCAGTACTTC. It is translated as CASNFNYDRSEPYEQYF. This sequence joins TRBV2 and TRBJ2-7; tentative D call: TRBD1 (6 bases). Germline-derived CDR1 and CDR2 are SNHLY and FYNNEI. The V gene lost 7 bases and the J gene lost 2 bases, with 24 bases spanning the gap. This CDR3 is built from 17 residues.

The chain links TRBV10-3 to TRBJ2-5, with 7 positions matching TRBD2. Per the germline V gene, CDR1 is ENHRY and CDR2 is SYGVKD. Trimming took 3 bases from V and 2 from J; bases not matched to a gene: 6. The CDR3 is 15 amino acids. CDR3 sequence (DNA): TGTGCCATCAGTGATGGTAGCGGGCCTCAAGAGACCCAGTACTTC. Translated: CAISDGSGPQETQYF.

The chain has TRBV30 and TRBJ2-7, with TRBD1 matching over 8 bases. CDR1 and CDR2 (germline): GTSNPN, SVGIG (reference sequence). The CDR3 spans 13 residues. Unmatched junction bases numbered 9, after V lost 5 bases and J lost 6 bases. The CDR3 spells CAWGPQGAGEQYF. For the CDR3, the DNA is TGTGCCTGGGGTCCGCAGGGGGCTGGCGAGCAGTACTTC.

This chain links TRBV7-3 with TRBJ1-1; D unclear. Deletions cut 2 bases from V and 3 bases from J, with 7 bases between. Germline values: CDR1 SGHTA, CDR2 FQGTGA. This CDR3 is 13 amino acids long. This CDR3 is CASSLRVDTEAFF. The DNA of the CDR3 is TGTGCCAGCAGCTTACGAGTTGACACTGAAGCTTTCTTT.

The rearrangement uses TRBV5-1 and TRBJ2-7; tentative D call: TRBD2 (6 bases). CDR1 and CDR2 (germline): SGHRS, YFSETQ. Trimming left V 0 bases short and J 6 bases short, with 16 bases between. CDR3 length equals 15 residues. The DNA for the CDR3 is TGCGCCAGCAGCTTGGAGGTCGGGAGACCAGCCGAGCAGTACTTC. This encodes CASSLEVGRPAEQYF.

This chain joins TRBV30 and TRBJ2-1, with D perhaps TRBD1 (6 bases). Per the germline V gene, CDR1 is GTSNPN and CDR2 is SVGIG (reference sequence). Trimming pared 7 bases from V and 7 bases from J, leaving 20 bases between. This CDR3 has 14 residues. The CDR3 coding sequence is TGTGCCTACCAAGTGGACAGCAAAAAAAATGAGCAGTTCTTC. This encodes CAYQVDSKKNEQFF.

This clone was picked up one time. The genes are TRBV12-3 or TRBV12-4 and TRBJ1-1; D call uncertain. Trimming stripped 6 bases from V and 7 bases from J, with 12 bases between. CDR3 length equals 12 residues. The CDR3, as DNA: TGTGCCAGCAGCCCGCGGACTGGTGAAGCTTTCTTT. Translated: CASSPRTGEAFF.

V is TRBV19 and J is TRBJ1-1; D might be TRBD1 (5 bases). The V gene lost 4 bases and the J gene lost 3 bases, with 12 bases spanning the gap. CDR1 and CDR2 (germline): LNHDA, SQIVND (reference sequence). This CDR3 has 14 amino acids. Here the CDR3 DNA reads TGTGCCAGTAGTACCTGGGGGGGGGACACTGAAGCTTTCTTT. Translated: CASSTWGGDTEAFF.

V is TRBV6-5 and J is TRBJ2-1; 8 bases match TRBD1. The CDR3 is 14 amino acids. Germline values: CDR1 MNHEY, CDR2 SVGAGI. The V and J ends lost 8 bases and 8 bases, in that order; junction bases with no gene match: 11. The CDR3 nucleotides are TGTGCCAGCCAGGGGGCCGGGCCCTTTGATGAGCAGTTCTTC. Its translation: CASQGAGPFDEQFF.

The chain joins TRBV5-4 to TRBJ1-2; D gene uncertain. V was shortened by 5 bases and J by 2 bases, with 16 bases between the two germline ends. CDR3 size: 15 residues. Germline values: CDR1 SGHNT, CDR2 YYREEE (reference sequence). The CDR3 DNA reads TGTGCCAGCAGGAGCGCGGTGGTAGCAAACTATGGCTACACCTTC. Translating gives CASRSAVVANYGYTF.

The gene calls are TRBV11-3 and TRBJ2-3, with no clear D. Germline CDR1 is SGHNT and CDR2 is YENEEA. V dropped 5 bases and J dropped 1 base, with 10 bases sitting between them. This CDR3 is 14 amino acids long. Here the CDR3 DNA reads TGTGCCAGCAGCCTATATGTGGGCACAGATACGCAGTATTTT. Amino acid sequence: CASSLYVGTDTQYF.

The chain combines TRBV7-3 with TRBJ2-6; maybe TRBD2 (6 bases). Trimming shortened V by 5 bases and J by 2 bases, and 10 bases separated the two germline ends. Per the germline V gene, CDR1 is SGHTA and CDR2 is FQGTGA. CDR3 length: 15 residues. CDR3 coding DNA: TGTGCCAGCAGCCAGGCGGGGCCTGGGGCCAACGTCCTGACTTTC. This gives the protein CASSQAGPGANVLTF.

This rearrangement joins TRBV7-7 to TRBJ2-1, with TRBD1 matching 7 bases. This CDR3 is 15 amino acids long. Looked up from germline, CDR1 is SSHAT and CDR2 is FNYEAQ (reference sequence). Trimming removed 5 bases from V and 2 bases from J; junction bases left unmatched: 6. The CDR3 DNA is TGTGCCAGCAGCCCTCAGGGGGTCACCTACAATGAGCAGTTCTTC. Encoded protein: CASSPQGVTYNEQFF.

The chain recombines TRBV7-8 with TRBJ2-1, with TRBD2 matching over 12 bases. This CDR3 has 17 residues. J was trimmed by 4 bases and V by 1 base; bases with no gene match: 5. Germline assignment: CDR1 SGHVS and CDR2 FQNEAQ. This chain's CDR3 is CASSLELAGGSYNEQFF. DNA for the CDR3: TGTGCCAGCAGCTTAGAACTAGCGGGGGGCTCGTACAATGAGCAGTTCTTC.

J is TRBJ2-3 and V is TRBV4-3; weak D call: TRBD2 (7 bases). V dropped 4 bases and J dropped 0 bases, with 29 bases sitting between them. This CDR3 has 21 amino acids. In germline, CDR1 is LGHNA, CDR2 YSLEER. The CDR3 DNA is TGCGCCAGCAGCCGAGCACCTAGAACGGGGGGCGTTGCGGGGAGCACAGATACGCAGTATTTT. Its translation is CASSRAPRTGGVAGSTDTQYF.

CDR3 sequence (DNA): TGTGCCAGCAGCTCCCCCGGGGTTAGCGGAACTCAGACCCAGTACTTC. It specifies CASSSPGVSGTQTQYF. The chain combines TRBV11-3 with TRBJ2-5, with a weak D call TRBD2 (6 bases). Germline-derived CDR1 and CDR2 are SGHNT and YENEEA. CDR3 length: 16 residues. V lost 4 bases and J lost 6, with 21 bases in between.

The V and J genes are TRBV7-6 and TRBJ1-6; D ambiguous. This CDR3 has 13 residues. Germline V lookup: CDR1 SGHVS, CDR2 FNYEAQ. The V end lost 6 bases, the J end lost 9 bases, and 12 bases lay between the germline ends. The CDR3, as DNA: TGTGCCAGCAGGAGGGAAGAGGCTTCACCCCTCCACTTT. Translating it yields CASRREEASPLHF. The full variable domain, rest sourced from reference TRBV7-6 and TRBJ1-6, is GAGVSQSPRYKVTKRGQDVALRCDPISGHVSLYWYRQALGQGPEFLTYFNYEAQQDKSGLPNDRFSAERPEGSISTLTIQRTEQRDSAMYRCASRREEASPLHFGNGTRLTVT.